A selection of T cell receptor beta chains follows, all from one sample in a study of T cell repertoires in cytomegalovirus infection. TCRdb analysed the reads with MiXCR anew, one entry per CDR3 protein. In the table there are about 310,000 distinct CDR3 sequences, 9.6% of which are singletons. Sequencing was performed on PBMCs. All receptors derive from a human donor in good health (CMV status not recorded). Some clones in this sample may be carry-over from other donors' samples. CDR3s include the opening cysteine and the closing phenylalanine or tryptophan. D genes are given only for firm matches. A clone size is listed for some rows: how often the clone was seen (once, few, many), or a class if it is expanded.

size	V	D	J	CDR3	DNA
many	TRBV7-8	TRBD1	TRBJ2-1	CASTGVLGHEQFF	TGTGCCAGTACAGGGGTTCTTGGACATGAGCAGTTCTTC
many	TRBV7-6	NA	TRBJ2-7	CASSLDSSYEQYF	TGTGCCAGCAGCTTGGACAGCTCCTACGAGCAGTACTTC
many	TRBV25-1	NA	TRBJ2-5	CASSQGRETQYF	TGTGCCAGCAGCCAGGGACGAGAGACCCAGTACTTC
many	TRBV28	NA	TRBJ2-3	CASSFGLGSTDTQYF	TGTGCCAGCAGTTTCGGGTTGGGCAGCACAGATACGCAGTATTTT
many	TRBV2	NA	TRBJ2-2	CASSVETPGELFF	TGTGCCAGCAGTGTAGAGACGCCCGGGGAGCTGTTTTTT
many	TRBV7-2	NA	TRBJ1-2	CASSPAHGYYGYTF	TGTGCCAGCAGCCCCGCGCATGGATACTATGGCTACACCTTC
once	TRBV7-9	TRBD1	TRBJ2-5	CASSLTRGKETQYF	TGTGCCAGCAGTCTGACCAGGGGGAAGGAGACCCAGTACTTC
many	TRBV29-1	NA	TRBJ1-1	CSVDMVNTEAFF	TGCAGCGTTGACATGGTGAACACTGAAGCTTTCTTT
many	TRBV13	NA	TRBJ2-1	CASSSRTDYNEQFF	TGTGCCAGCAGCTCTAGGACGGATTACAATGAGCAGTTCTTC
few	TRBV5-6	NA	TRBJ1-3	CASSFTPGTSSGNTIYF	TGTGCCAGCAGCTTTACCCCGGGGACTAGCTCTGGAAACACCATATATTTT
many	TRBV28	NA	TRBJ1-2	CASSLGGWDGYTF	TGTGCCAGCAGTTTAGGAGGGTGGGATGGCTACACCTTC
many	TRBV9	NA	TRBJ2-2	CASSVGGVSGGELFF	TGTGCCAGCAGCGTAGGTGGAGTTAGTGGCGGGGAGCTGTTTTTT
few	TRBV27	NA	TRBJ1-2	CASSLVAHYGYTF	TGTGCCAGCAGTTTGGTGGCCCACTATGGCTACACCTTC
many	TRBV7-9	NA	TRBJ2-7	CASSFLGLRSYSYEQYF	TGTGCCAGCAGCTTTTTAGGCCTTAGGTCCTACTCCTACGAGCAGTACTTC
few	TRBV19	NA	TRBJ2-2	CASILSGDTGELFF	TGTGCCAGTATCCTTTCCGGGGACACCGGGGAGCTGTTTTTT
once	TRBV20-1	TRBD1	TRBJ2-7	CSAEGSGTGTYEQYF	TGCAGTGCCGAGGGTTCCGGGACAGGGACCTACGAGCAGTACTTC
few	TRBV12-3/TRBV12-4	NA	TRBJ1-6	CASSLGDGNSPLHF	TGTGCCAGCAGTTTAGGGGATGGCAATTCACCCCTCCACTTT
many	TRBV4-2	TRBD1	TRBJ1-5	CASSRITTGSNQPQHF	TGTGCCAGCAGCCGAATAACGACAGGGAGCAATCAGCCCCAGCATTTT
NA	TRBV7-9	TRBD2	TRBJ2-1	CASSPTGTRGGNEQFF	TGTGCCAGCAGCCCTACCGGGACTAGGGGAGGCAATGAGCAGTTCTTC
many	TRBV7-2	NA	TRBJ2-3	CASRGGGRGGGDTQYF	TGTGCCAGCCGTGGGGGGGGGCGCGGGGGAGGGGATACGCAGTATTTT
many	TRBV5-6	TRBD2	TRBJ2-1	CASSRGLAGIVNEQFF	TGTGCCAGCAGCCGTGGACTAGCGGGGATCGTAAATGAGCAGTTCTTC
NA	TRBV7-9	NA	TRBJ2-2	CASSSSHTGELFF	TGTGCCAGCAGCTCATCTCACACCGGGGAGCTGTTTTTT
many	TRBV12-3/TRBV12-4	NA	TRBJ2-3	CASSLGVGRPGTQYF	TGTGCCAGCAGTTTAGGTGTCGGACGACCAGGTACGCAGTATTTT
NA	TRBV15	NA	TRBJ1-2	CATSSNKNYGYTF	TGTGCCACCAGCAGCAATAAAAACTATGGCTACACCTTC
many	TRBV7-2	NA	TRBJ1-2	CASSLGGYYGYTF	TGTGCCAGCAGCTTAGGGGGATACTATGGCTACACCTTC
many	TRBV7-9	NA	TRBJ1-2	CASSANRFGYTF	TGTGCCAGCAGCGCAAACAGGTTTGGCTACACCTTC
many	TRBV7-3	NA	TRBJ1-1	CASSPARENTEAFF	TGTGCCAGCAGCCCAGCAAGGGAGAACACTGAAGCTTTCTTT
many	TRBV4-2	NA	TRBJ1-1	CASSQGSVIEAFF	TGTGCCAGCAGCCAAGGGTCCGTAATTGAAGCTTTCTTT
NA	TRBV5-1	NA	TRBJ1-2	CASSITLRSQGYTF	TGCGCCAGCAGCATAACACTACGCTCTCAGGGCTACACCTTC
few	TRBV3-1	NA	TRBJ2-5	CASSQGAGAQETQYF	TGTGCCAGCAGCCAAGGGGCAGGAGCCCAAGAGACCCAGTACTTC
NA	TRBV5-1	NA	TRBJ2-1	CASSSEGISSYNEQFF	TGCGCCAGCAGCTCGGAGGGGATTAGCTCCTACAATGAGCAGTTCTTC
many	TRBV5-1	NA	TRBJ2-5	CASSLRGRTGVGETQYF	TGCGCCAGCAGCTTGAGGGGCCGGACGGGGGTAGGAGAGACCCAGTACTTC
many	TRBV28	TRBD1	TRBJ1-2	CASKQGAFGYTF	TGTGCCAGCAAACAGGGGGCCTTTGGCTACACCTTC
NA	TRBV4-3	TRBD1	TRBJ2-1	CASSLGQGASNEQFF	TGCGCCAGCAGCCTTGGACAGGGGGCTTCCAATGAGCAGTTCTTC
NA	TRBV20-1	TRBD2	TRBJ2-7	CSAPGWLAGNYEQYF	TGCAGTGCCCCCGGCTGGCTAGCGGGAAACTACGAGCAGTACTTC
many	TRBV2	NA	TRBJ2-2	CASSKNTGELFF	TGTGCCAGCTCGAAGAACACCGGGGAGCTGTTTTTT
NA	TRBV6-5	TRBD2	TRBJ2-3	CATSTGGTGGTDTQYF	TGTGCCACCTCGACGGGGGGAACGGGGGGCACAGATACGCAGTATTTT